This T cell receptor (beta chain) was found in a study of Graves' ophthalmopathy and Graves' hyperthyroidism. Regarding the study as a whole: Blood contained most expanded thyroid clonotypes exceeding 0.001 frequency. Ophthalmopathy could be told apart from stable hyperthyroidism by a 13-signature model (under 90% sensitivity, around 81% specificity).

Amplifying from RNA transcripts, the study obtained TCR beta CDR3 regions. In the first round, RT-PCR was carried out with HTBI primers, and a multiplex PCR formed the second round. TCRdb ran MiXCR on the multiplex PCR reads and lists one entry per CDR3 protein. Among 650,000 to 900,000 distinct CDR3 sequences listed, roughly 40% were seen once. CDR1 is SGHTA and CDR2 is FQGNSA in the germline V gene. The CDR3 extends over 15 amino acids. V gave up 6 bases and J gave up 1 base, with 16 bases separating them. Under 3 months in duration, the ophthalmopathy in affected donors had moderate-to-severe activity, CAS ≥3 and NOSPECS ≥4. This clonotype was picked up a small number of times. The antigen remains unidentified.

The sequenced sample consisted of peripheral blood. This rearrangement joins TRBV7-2 to TRBJ2-7; D is possibly TRBD2 (6 bases). The TCR comes from an adult man with Graves' ophthalmopathy. CDR3 coding DNA: TGTGCCAGCAGTTTTTCCCCTAGCGTGTCCTACGAGCAGTACTTC. Amino acid sequence: CASSFSPSVSYEQYF.